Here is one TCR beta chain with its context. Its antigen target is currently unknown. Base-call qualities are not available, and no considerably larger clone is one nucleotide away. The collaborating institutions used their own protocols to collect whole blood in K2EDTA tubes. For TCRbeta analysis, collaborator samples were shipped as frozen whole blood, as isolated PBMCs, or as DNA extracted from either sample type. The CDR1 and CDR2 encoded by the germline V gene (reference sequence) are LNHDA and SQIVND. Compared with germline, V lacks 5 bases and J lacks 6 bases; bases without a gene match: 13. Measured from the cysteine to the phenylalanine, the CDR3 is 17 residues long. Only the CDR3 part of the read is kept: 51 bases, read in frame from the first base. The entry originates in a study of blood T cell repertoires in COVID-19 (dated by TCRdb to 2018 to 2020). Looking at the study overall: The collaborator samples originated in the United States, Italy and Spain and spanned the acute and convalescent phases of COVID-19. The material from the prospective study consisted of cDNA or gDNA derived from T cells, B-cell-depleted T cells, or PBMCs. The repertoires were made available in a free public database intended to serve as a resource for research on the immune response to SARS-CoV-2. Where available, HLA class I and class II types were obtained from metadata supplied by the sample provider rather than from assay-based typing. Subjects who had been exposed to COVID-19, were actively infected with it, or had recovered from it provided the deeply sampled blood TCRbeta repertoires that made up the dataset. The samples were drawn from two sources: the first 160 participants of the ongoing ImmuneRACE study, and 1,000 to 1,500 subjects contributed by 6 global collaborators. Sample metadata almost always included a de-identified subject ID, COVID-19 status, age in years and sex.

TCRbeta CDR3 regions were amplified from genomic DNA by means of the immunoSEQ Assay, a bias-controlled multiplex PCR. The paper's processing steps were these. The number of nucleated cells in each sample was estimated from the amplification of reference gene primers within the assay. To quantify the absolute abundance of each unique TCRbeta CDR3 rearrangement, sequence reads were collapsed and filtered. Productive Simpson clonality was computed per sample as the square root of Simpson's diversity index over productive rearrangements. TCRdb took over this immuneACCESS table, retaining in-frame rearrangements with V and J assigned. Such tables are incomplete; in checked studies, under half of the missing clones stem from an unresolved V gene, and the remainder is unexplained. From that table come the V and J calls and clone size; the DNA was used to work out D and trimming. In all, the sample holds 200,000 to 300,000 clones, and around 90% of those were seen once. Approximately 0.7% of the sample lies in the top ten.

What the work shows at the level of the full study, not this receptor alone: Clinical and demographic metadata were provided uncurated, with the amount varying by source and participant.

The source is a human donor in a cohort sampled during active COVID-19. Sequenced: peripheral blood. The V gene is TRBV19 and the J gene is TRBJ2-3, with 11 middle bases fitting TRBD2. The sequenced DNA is TGTGCCAGTAGTCCCCACCCACTAGCGGGAGTAAGGGATACGCAGTATTTT. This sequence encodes CASSPHPLAGVRDTQYF.